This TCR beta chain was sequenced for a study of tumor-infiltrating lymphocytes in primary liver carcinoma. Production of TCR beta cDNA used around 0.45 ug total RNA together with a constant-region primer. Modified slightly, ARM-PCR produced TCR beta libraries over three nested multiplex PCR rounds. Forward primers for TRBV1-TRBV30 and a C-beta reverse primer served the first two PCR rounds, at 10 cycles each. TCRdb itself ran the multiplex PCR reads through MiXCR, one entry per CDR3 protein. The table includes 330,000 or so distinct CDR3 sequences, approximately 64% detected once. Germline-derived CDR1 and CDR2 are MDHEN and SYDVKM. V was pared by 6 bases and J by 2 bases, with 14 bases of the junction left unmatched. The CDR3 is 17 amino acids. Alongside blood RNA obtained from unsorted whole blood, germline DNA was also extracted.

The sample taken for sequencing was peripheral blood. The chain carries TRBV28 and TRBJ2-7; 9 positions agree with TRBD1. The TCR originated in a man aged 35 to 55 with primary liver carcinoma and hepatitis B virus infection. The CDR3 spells CASRNLPGRDRAYEQYF. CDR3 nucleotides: TGTGCCAGCAGAAACTTACCCGGCCGGGACAGGGCCTACGAGCAGTACTTC.